What follows are 15 T cell receptor beta chains derived from one specimen sequenced in a study of identical twins. A single record per CDR3 protein comes from TCRdb applying MiXCR to the 5' RACE reads. The sample lists some 1,600,000 distinct CDR3 sequences, less than 35% occurring once. Sequenced material: cord blood. All receptors derive from a newborn girl in good health.

Worth noting for this clonotype: Just one base apart from a much larger clone, this may be a read error. J is TRBJ2-5 and V is TRBV12-3 or TRBV12-4; 7 bases are shared with TRBD2. This CDR3 spans 13 amino acids. Trimming removed 3 bases from V and 11 bases from J; junction bases left unmatched: 9. CDR3 sequence: CASSFGLAVGQYF. The CDR3 nucleotides are TGTGCCAGCAGTTTTGGGCTAGCGGTAGGTCAGTACTTC.

This clonotype was detected a few times. This chain connects TRBV5-1 to TRBJ2-1; 13 bases match TRBD2. Germline V gene sequence: CDR1 SGHRS, CDR2 YFSETQ. The CDR3 loop spans 18 amino acids. The J segment lost 5 bases and the V segment lost 5 bases, leaving 13 bases of the junction unmatched. The CDR3 reads CASRMITGTSGIHNEQFF. As DNA, the CDR3 is TGCGCCAGCAGAATGATCACCGGGACTAGCGGGATCCACAATGAGCAGTTCTTC.

This clonotype was picked up a small number of times. This chain joins TRBV7-6 and TRBJ2-7; either TRBD1 or TRBD2 may supply D (5 bases each). This CDR3 has 15 residues. Germline CDR1 reads SGHVS; CDR2 reads FNYEAQ. With 5 bases removed from V and 1 base from J, the gap between germline ends came to 15 bases. CDR3 sequence: CASSGRDGTSYEQYF. Written as DNA, the CDR3 is TGTGCCAGCAGCGGCCGGGACGGTACGTCCTACGAGCAGTACTTC.

Concerning this clonotype: Compared with germline, one end of the junction differs, possibly owing to a read error. The rearrangement uses TRBV27 and TRBJ2-4; TRBD2 aligns across 8 bases. The closer fit of TRBJ2-5 to the DNA end suggests the J call may be wrong. CDR1 is MNHEY and CDR2 is SMNVEV in the germline V gene (reference sequence). The CDR3 is made up of 16 amino acids. DNA for the CDR3: TGTGCCGGCAGTTTAGCGGGACGGTTGTACCAAGAGACCCAGTACTTC. It encodes CAGSLAGRLYQETQYF.

This clonotype was seen many times. This sequence joins TRBV29-1 and TRBJ2-7; TRBD2 aligns across 8 bases. The germline V gene has CDR1 SQVTM and CDR2 ANQGSEA. The V gene end was trimmed by 0 bases and the J gene end by 3 bases; junction bases not matched to a gene: 10. The CDR3 loop spans 16 amino acids. The CDR3: CSVEDVAGLTLYEQYF. CDR3 coding DNA: TGCAGCGTTGAAGACGTAGCGGGGCTCACCCTCTACGAGCAGTACTTC.

The sample holds many counts of this clonotype. V is TRBV29-1 and J is TRBJ1-4, with D perhaps matching TRBD1 (5 bases). The CDR3 covers 13 residues. Per the germline V gene, CDR1 is SQVTM and CDR2 is ANQGSEA. V was shortened by 5 bases and J by 8 bases, with 15 bases between the two germline ends. The CDR3 here is CSVLWQGGEKLFF. CDR3 in DNA: TGCAGCGTTCTATGGCAGGGTGGGGAAAAACTGTTTTTT.

This rearrangement joins TRBV5-1 to TRBJ1-2; 8 bases agree with TRBD1. The trim removed 3 bases at V and 4 bases at J, leaving 11 bases unmatched. This CDR3 spans 16 amino acids. Germline lookup yields CDR1 SGHRS and CDR2 YFSETQ. DNA for the CDR3: TGCGCCAGCAGCTCTGTGGCGGGACAGGTGGCCTATGGCTACACCTTC. Translation: CASSSVAGQVAYGYTF.

The gene calls are TRBV4-1 and TRBJ2-1; TRBD1 is a possible D gene (6 bases). Germline V gene sequence: CDR1 MGHRA, CDR2 YSYEKL. V was clipped by 0 bases and J by 4 bases, with 16 bases between them. The CDR3 is 17 amino acids. CDR3 sequence: CASSQDRWDTLYNEQFF. CDR3 nucleotides: TGCGCCAGCAGCCAAGATAGGTGGGACACCTTATACAATGAGCAGTTCTTC.

V is TRBV14 and J is TRBJ1-1; tentative D call: TRBD1 (5 bases). V was cut by 2 bases and J by 0 bases, with 16 bases left in between. CDR3 size: 17 residues. The germline gives CDR1 SGHDN, CDR2 FVKESK. The CDR3 coding sequence is TGTGCCAGCAGCCAATTAGTCTCAGGGATTATGAACACTGAAGCTTTCTTT. Its protein product is CASSQLVSGIMNTEAFF.

This sequence joins TRBV3-1 and TRBJ2-1; D is tentatively TRBD1 or TRBD2 (6 bases each). This CDR3 region has 18 residues. V lost 1 base and J lost 2, with 18 bases in between. Germline CDR1 is LGHDT and CDR2 is YNNKEL (reference sequence). The CDR3: CASSQGKGGYGPYNEQFF. For the CDR3, the DNA is TGTGCCAGCAGCCAAGGTAAAGGGGGGTACGGTCCCTACAATGAGCAGTTCTTC.

At least ten counts were recorded for this clonotype. This sequence joins TRBV20-1 and TRBJ2-3; weak D call: TRBD2 (6 bases). Germline V gene lookup returns CDR1 DFQATT and CDR2 SNEGSKA (reference sequence). The CDR3 spans 15 residues. With 1 base removed from V and 5 bases from J, the gap between germline ends came to 16 bases. CDR3 loop: CSARAGVSGRDTQYF. The DNA of the CDR3 is TGCAGTGCTAGAGCGGGGGTCAGTGGTAGAGATACGCAGTATTTT.

The CDR3 loop reads CASSLGGSSSTDTQYF. DNA of the CDR3: TGTGCCAGCAGCTTAGGCGGGTCTTCCAGCACAGATACGCAGTATTTT. V gene TRBV11-2 combines with J gene TRBJ2-3; D might be TRBD2 (5 bases). Between the trimmed V and J ends, which lost 1 base and 0 bases, there was a span of 11 bases. The CDR3 loop spans 16 amino acids. Germline V gene lookup returns CDR1 SGHAT and CDR2 FQNNGV.

In this sample, this clonotype turned up a few times. The chain couples TRBV5-1 to TRBJ2-7, with D possibly being TRBD1 or TRBD2 (6 bases each). The CDR3 loop spans 19 amino acids. Germline CDR1 SGHRS, CDR2 YFSETQ. The V end lost 0 bases, the J end lost 3 bases, and 25 bases lay between the germline ends. CDR3 DNA: TGCGCCAGCAGCTTGGCTGGGGGTAGAGGGGGGCCGTATTACTACGAGCAGTACTTC. This gives the protein CASSLAGGRGGPYYYEQYF. The full variable domain, its missing parts supplied by reference TRBV5-1 and TRBJ2-7, is KAGVTQTPRYLIKTRGQQVTLSCSPISGHRSVSWYQQTPGQGLQFLFEYFSETQRNKGNFPGRFSGRQFSNSRSEMNVSTLELGDSALYLCASSLAGGRGGPYYYEQYFGPGTRLTVT.

V gene TRBV20-1 combines with J gene TRBJ2-5; TRBD2 matches at 8 bases. V shed 0 bases and J 2 bases; nucleotides not matched to a gene: 5. CDR1 DFQATT and CDR2 SNEGSKA come from the germline V gene (reference sequence). The CDR3 contains 15 residues. The CDR3 spells CSARDALAVQETQYF. CDR3 DNA sequence: TGCAGTGCTAGAGATGCACTAGCGGTTCAAGAGACCCAGTACTTC.

This clonotype was seen a few times. The rearrangement uses TRBV30 and TRBJ2-1, with a weak D call TRBD1 (6 bases). V was clipped by 4 bases and J by 4 bases, with 11 bases between them. Germline loops: CDR1 GTSNPN, CDR2 SVGIG (reference sequence). This CDR3 has 13 residues. As DNA, the CDR3 is TGTGCCTGGACTCAAGGGACATACAATGAGCAGTTCTTC. Residues: CAWTQGTYNEQFF.